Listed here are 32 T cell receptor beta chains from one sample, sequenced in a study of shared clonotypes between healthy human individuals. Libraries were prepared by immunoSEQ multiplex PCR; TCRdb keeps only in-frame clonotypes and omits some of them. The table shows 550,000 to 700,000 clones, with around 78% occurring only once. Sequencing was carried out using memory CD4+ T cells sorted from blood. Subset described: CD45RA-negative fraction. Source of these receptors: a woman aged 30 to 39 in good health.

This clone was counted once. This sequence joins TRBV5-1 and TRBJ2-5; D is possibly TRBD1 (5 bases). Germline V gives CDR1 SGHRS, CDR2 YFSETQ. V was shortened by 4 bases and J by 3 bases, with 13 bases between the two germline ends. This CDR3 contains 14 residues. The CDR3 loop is CASSGPGQEETQYF. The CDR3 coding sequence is TGCGCCAGCAGCGGACCCGGACAAGAAGAGACCCAGTACTTC.

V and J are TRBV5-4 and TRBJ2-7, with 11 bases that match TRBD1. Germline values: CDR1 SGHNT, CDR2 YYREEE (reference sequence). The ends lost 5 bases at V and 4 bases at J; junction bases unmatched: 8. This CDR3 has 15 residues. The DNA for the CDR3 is TGTGCCAGCAGGCCCGGGACAGGGGGAAGGTACGAGCAGTACTTC. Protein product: CASRPGTGGRYEQYF.

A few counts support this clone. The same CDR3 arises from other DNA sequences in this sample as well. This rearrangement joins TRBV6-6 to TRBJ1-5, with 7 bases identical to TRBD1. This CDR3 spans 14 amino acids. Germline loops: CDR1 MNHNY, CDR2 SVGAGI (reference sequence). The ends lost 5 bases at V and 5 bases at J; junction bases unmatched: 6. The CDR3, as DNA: TGTGCCAGCAGTCCCCGGGACAGAGATCAGCCCCAGCATTTT. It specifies CASSPRDRDQPQHF.

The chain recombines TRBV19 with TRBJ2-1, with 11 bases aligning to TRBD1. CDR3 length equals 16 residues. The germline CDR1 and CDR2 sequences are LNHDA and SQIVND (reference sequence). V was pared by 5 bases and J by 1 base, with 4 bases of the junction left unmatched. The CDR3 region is CASSGQGAGSYNEQFF. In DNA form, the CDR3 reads TGTGCCAGTAGTGGACAGGGGGCCGGGTCCTACAATGAGCAGTTCTTC. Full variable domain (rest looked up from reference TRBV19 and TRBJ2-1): DGGITQSPKYLFRKEGQNVTLSCEQNLNHDAMYWYRQDPGQGLRLIYYSQIVNDFQKGDIAEGYSVSREKKESFPLTVTSAQKNPTAFYLCASSGQGAGSYNEQFFGPGTRLTVL.

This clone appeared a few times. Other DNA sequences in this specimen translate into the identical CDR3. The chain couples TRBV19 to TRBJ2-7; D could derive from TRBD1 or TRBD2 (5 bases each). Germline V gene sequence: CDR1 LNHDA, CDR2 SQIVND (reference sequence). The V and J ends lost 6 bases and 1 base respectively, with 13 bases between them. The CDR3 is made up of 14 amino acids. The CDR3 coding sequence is TGTGCCAGTAGCCCTCAGGGAGCGTCCTACGAGCAGTACTTC. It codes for CASSPQGASYEQYF.

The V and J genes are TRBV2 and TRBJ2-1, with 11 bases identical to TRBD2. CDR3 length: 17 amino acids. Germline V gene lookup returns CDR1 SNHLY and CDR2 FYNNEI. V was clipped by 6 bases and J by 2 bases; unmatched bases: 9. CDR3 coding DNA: TGTGCCAGCAGAATGGCTAGCGGGAGGACAACCTACAATGAGCAGTTCTTC. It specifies CASRMASGRTTYNEQFF. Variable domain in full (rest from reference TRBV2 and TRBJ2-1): EPEVTQTPSHQVTQMGQEVILRCVPISNHLYFYWYRQILGQKVEFLVSFYNNEISEKSEIFDDQFSVERPDGSNFTLKIRSTKLEDSAMYFCASRMASGRTTYNEQFFGPGTRLTVL.

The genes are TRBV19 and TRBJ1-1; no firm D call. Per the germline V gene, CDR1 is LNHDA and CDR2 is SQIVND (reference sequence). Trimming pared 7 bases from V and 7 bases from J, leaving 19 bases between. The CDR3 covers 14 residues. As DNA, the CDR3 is TGTGCCAGTACCAAAACTGTCCAGATGGGTGAAGCTTTCTTT. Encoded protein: CASTKTVQMGEAFF.

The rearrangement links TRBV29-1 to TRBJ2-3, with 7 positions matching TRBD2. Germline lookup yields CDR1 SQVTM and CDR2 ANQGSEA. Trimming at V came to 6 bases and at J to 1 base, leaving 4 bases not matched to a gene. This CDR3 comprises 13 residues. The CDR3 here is CSVPTSGTDTQYF. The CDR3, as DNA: TGCAGCGTGCCTACTAGCGGCACAGATACGCAGTATTTT.

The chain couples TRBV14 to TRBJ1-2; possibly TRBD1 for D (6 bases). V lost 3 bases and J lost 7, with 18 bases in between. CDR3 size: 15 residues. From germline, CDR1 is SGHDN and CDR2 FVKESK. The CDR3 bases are TGTGCCAGCAGCCAGGATGACAGGAAATTGCGTGGCTACACCTTC. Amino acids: CASSQDDRKLRGYTF.

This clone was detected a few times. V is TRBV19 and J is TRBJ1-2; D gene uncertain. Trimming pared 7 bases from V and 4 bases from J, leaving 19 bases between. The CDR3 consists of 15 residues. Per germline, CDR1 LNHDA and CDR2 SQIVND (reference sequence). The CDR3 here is CASTPTLMGSYGYTF. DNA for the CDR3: TGTGCCAGTACGCCCACCCTTATGGGTAGCTATGGCTACACCTTC.

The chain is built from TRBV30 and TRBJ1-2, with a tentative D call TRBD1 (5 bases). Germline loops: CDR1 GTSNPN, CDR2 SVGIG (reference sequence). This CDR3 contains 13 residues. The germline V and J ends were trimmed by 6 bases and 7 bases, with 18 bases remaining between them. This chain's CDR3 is CACPQGRTGGYTF. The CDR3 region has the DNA TGTGCCTGCCCCCAGGGACGTACGGGTGGCTACACCTTC.

The CDR3 nucleotides read TGTGCCAGCAGTATTTCCCAAAATCAGCCCCAGCATTTT. Translating gives CASSISQNQPQHF. The chain combines TRBV6-1 with TRBJ1-5; D unclear. Germline loops: CDR1 MNHNS, CDR2 SASEGT. The CDR3 covers 13 residues. V dropped 5 bases and J dropped 4 bases, with 9 bases sitting between them.

CDR3 residues: CASSLQGENDEAFF. CDR3 sequence (DNA): TGTGCCAGCAGTTTACAGGGGGAGAACGATGAAGCTTTCTTT. V gene TRBV28 combines with J gene TRBJ1-1, with 7 bases identical to TRBD1. Germline CDR1 MDHEN, CDR2 SYDVKM. This CDR3 is built from 14 residues. V shed 2 bases, J shed 7 bases, and the junction held 7 bases outside the gene matches. The full variable domain, completed using reference TRBV28 and TRBJ1-1, is DVKVTQSSRYLVKRTGEKVFLECVQDMDHENMFWYRQDPGLGLRLIYFSYDVKMKEKGDIPEGYSVSREKKERFSLILESASTNQTSMYLCASSLQGENDEAFFGQGTRLTVV.

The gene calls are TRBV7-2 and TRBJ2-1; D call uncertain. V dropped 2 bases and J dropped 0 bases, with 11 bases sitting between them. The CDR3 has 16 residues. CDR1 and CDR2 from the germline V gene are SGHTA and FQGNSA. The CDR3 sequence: CASSLSVMSSYNEQFF. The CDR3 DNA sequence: TGTGCCAGCAGCTTATCGGTTATGAGCTCCTACAATGAGCAGTTCTTC.

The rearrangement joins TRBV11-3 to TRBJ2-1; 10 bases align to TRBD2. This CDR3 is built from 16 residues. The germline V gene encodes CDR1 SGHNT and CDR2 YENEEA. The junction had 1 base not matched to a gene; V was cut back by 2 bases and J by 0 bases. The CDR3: CASSLIAGGSYNEQFF. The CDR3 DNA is TGTGCCAGCAGCTTAATAGCGGGAGGCTCCTACAATGAGCAGTTCTTC.

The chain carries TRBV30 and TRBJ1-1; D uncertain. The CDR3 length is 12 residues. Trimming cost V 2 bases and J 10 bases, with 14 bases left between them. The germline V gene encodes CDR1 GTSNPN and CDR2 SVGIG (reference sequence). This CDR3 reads CAWSRVSFPAFF. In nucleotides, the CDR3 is TGTGCCTGGAGTAGGGTCAGCTTCCCAGCTTTCTTT.

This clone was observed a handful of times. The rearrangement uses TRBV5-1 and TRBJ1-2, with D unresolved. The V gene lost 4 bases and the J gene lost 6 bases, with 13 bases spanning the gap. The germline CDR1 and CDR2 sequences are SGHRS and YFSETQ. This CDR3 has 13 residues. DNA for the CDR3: TGCGCCAGCAGCCTCGACGGTAAGGATGGCTACACCTTC. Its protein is CASSLDGKDGYTF.

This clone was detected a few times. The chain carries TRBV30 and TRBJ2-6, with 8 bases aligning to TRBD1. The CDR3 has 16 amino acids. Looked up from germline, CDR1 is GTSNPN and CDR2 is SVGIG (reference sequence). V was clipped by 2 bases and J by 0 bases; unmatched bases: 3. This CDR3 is CAWSPDRGSGANVLTF. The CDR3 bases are TGTGCCTGGAGTCCAGACAGGGGCTCTGGGGCCAACGTCCTGACTTTC.

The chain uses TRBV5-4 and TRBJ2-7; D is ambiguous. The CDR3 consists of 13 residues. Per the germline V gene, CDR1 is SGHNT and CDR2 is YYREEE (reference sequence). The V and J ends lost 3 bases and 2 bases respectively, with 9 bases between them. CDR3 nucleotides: TGTGCCAGCAGCTCCGGCGGAGCCTACGAGCAGTACTTC. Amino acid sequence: CASSSGGAYEQYF.

For the CDR3, the DNA is TGTGCCAGCAGTTTATACAGACAGGGATCCGGGGAGCTGTTTTTT. Its translation: CASSLYRQGSGELFF. The V and J genes are TRBV28 and TRBJ2-2; 7 nucleotides agree with TRBD1. The germline V gene has CDR1 MDHEN and CDR2 SYDVKM. V was clipped by 1 base and J by 6 bases; unmatched bases: 5. This CDR3 comprises 15 residues.

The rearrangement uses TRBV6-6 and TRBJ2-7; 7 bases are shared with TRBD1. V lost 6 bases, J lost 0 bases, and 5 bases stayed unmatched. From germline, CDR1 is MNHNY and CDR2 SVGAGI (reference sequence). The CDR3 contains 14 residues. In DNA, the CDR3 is TGTGCCAGCAGAGGGGGACAGAGCTCCTACGAGCAGTACTTC. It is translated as CASRGGQSSYEQYF.

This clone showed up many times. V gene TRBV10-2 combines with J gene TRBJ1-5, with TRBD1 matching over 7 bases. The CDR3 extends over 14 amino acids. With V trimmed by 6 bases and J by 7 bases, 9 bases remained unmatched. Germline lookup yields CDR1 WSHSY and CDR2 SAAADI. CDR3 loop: CASRPGQVTQPQHF. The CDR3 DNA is TGCGCCAGCAGACCCGGACAGGTCACGCAGCCCCAGCATTTT.

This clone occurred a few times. The CDR3 loop reads CASSPILAGSREQYF. The CDR3, as DNA: TGTGCCAGCAGCCCCATACTAGCGGGTTCGCGTGAGCAGTACTTC. J is TRBJ2-7 and V is TRBV7-8; 9 bases align to TRBD2. Germline V gene sequence: CDR1 SGHVS, CDR2 FQNEAQ. The CDR3 has 15 amino acids. V lost 5 bases, J lost 7 bases, and 12 bases stayed unmatched. Full variable domain (rest looked up from reference TRBV7-8 and TRBJ2-7): GAGVSQSPRYKVAKRGQDVALRCDPISGHVSLFWYQQALGQGPEFLTYFQNEAQLDKSGLPSDRFFAERPEGSVSTLKIQRTQQEDSAVYLCASSPILAGSREQYFGPGTRLTVT.

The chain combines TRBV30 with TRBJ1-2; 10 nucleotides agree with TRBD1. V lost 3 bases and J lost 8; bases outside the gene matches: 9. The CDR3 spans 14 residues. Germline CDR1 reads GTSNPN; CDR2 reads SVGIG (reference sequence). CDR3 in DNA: TGTGCCTGGAGCCGGGGACAGGGGAAGGACGGCTACACCTTC. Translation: CAWSRGQGKDGYTF.

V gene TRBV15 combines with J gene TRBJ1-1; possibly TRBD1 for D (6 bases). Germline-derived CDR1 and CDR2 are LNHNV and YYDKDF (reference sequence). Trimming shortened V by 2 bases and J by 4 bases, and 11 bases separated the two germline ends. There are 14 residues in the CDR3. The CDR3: CATSRTGITTEAFF. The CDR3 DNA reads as TGTGCCACCAGCAGAACAGGGATTACCACTGAAGCTTTCTTT.

CDR3 DNA: TGTGCCAGCAAGGTGGACAGCTATCAGCCCCAGCATTTT. This codes for CASKVDSYQPQHF. This chain joins TRBV2 and TRBJ1-5; TRBD1 is a possible D gene (6 bases). The CDR3 totals 13 residues. Germline V gene sequence: CDR1 SNHLY, CDR2 FYNNEI. The V end lost 7 bases, the J end lost 5 bases, and 12 bases lay between the germline ends.

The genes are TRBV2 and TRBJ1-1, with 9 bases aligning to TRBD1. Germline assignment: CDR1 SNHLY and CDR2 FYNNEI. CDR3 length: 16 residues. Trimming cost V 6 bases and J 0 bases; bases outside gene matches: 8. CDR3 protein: CASRRDRVSLNTEAFF. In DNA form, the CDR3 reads TGTGCCAGCAGGAGGGACAGGGTGAGTTTGAACACTGAAGCTTTCTTT.

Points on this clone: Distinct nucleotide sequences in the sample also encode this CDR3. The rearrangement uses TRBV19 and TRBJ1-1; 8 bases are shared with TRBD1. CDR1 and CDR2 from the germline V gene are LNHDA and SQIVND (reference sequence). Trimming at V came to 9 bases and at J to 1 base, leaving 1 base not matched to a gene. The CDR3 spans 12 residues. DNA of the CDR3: TGTGCCAGCGGGACAGGGAACACTGAAGCTTTCTTT. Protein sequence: CASGTGNTEAFF.

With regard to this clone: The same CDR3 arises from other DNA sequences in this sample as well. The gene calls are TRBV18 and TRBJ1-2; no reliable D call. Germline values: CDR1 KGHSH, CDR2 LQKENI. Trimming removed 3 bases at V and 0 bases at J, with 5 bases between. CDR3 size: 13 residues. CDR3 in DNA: TGTGCCAGCTCACCTGGGGCTAACTATGGCTACACCTTC. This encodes CASSPGANYGYTF.

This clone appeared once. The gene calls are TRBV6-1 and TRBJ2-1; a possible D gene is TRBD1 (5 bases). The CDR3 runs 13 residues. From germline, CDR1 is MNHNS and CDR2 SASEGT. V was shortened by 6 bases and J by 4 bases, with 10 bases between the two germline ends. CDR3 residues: CASRLTEYNEQFF. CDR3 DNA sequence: TGTGCCAGCAGATTGACAGAGTACAATGAGCAGTTCTTC.

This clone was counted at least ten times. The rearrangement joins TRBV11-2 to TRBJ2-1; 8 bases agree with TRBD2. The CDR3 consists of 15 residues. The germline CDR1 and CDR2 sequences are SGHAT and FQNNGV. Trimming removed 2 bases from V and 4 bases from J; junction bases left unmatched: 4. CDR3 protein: CASSLPSGRYNEQFF. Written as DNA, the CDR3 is TGTGCCAGCAGCTTACCCAGCGGGAGATACAATGAGCAGTTCTTC.

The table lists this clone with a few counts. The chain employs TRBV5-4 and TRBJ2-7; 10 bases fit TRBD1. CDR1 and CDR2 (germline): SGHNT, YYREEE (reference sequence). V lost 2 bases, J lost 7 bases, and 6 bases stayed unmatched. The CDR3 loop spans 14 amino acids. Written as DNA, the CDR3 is TGTGCCAGCAGCTTTGGACAGGGGGATAGGGAGCAGTACTTC. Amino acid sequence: CASSFGQGDREQYF.